The entry that follows covers one T cell receptor (beta chain) sequence. This CDR3 contains 13 residues. The V gene end was trimmed by 4 bases and the J gene end by 6 bases; junction bases not matched to a gene: 5. CDR1 is SQVTM and CDR2 is ANQGSEA in the germline V gene. This specimen belongs to a study of blood T cell repertoires in COVID-19. Turning to the study itself: The United States, Italy and Spain provided the acute and convalescent COVID-19 samples. T cells, B-cell-depleted T cells, or PBMCs supplied cDNA or gDNA.

Patients of the Seattle cohort, enrolled during active infection, were followed longitudinally. As originally analysed: The assay estimated nucleated cells by amplifying reference gene primers. TCRdb keeps only in-frame clones here, not all; method: immunoSEQ multiplex PCR. That table is the source of V, J and clone size, and D and trimming were worked out from the DNA. The table shows about 120,000 clones, with 90% occurring only once. The receptor was derived from a man aged 55 to 70 with COVID-19, enrolled during active disease. Sample: peripheral blood. The rearrangement uses TRBV29-1 and TRBJ2-7, with 11 bases identical to TRBD2. The CDR3 reads CSVATSGEGEQYF. CDR3 bases: TGCAGCGTTGCGACTAGCGGGGAGGGCGAGCAGTACTTC.